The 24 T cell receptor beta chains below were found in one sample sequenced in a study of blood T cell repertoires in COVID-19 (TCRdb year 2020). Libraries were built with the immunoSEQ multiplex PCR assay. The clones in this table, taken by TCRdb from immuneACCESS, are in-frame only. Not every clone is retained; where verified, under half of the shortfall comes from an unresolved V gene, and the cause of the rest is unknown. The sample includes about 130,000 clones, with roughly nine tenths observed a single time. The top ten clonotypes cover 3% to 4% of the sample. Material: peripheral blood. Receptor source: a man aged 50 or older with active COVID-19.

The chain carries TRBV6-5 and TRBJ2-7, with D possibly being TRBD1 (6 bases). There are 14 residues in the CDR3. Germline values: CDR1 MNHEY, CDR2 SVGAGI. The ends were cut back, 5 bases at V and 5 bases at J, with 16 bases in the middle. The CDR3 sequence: CASSTRNRANEQYF. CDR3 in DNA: TGTGCCAGCAGTACCCGCAACAGGGCCAACGAGCAGTACTTC.

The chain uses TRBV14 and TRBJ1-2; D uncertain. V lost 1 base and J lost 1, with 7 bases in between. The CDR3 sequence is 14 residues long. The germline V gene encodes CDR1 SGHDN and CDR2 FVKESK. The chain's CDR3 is CASSQVTVNYGYTF. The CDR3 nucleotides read TGTGCCAGCAGCCAAGTAACGGTTAACTATGGCTACACCTTC.

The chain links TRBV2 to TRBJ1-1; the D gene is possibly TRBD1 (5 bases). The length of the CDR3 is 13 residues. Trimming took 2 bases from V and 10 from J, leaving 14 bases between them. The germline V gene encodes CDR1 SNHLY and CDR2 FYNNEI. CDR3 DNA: TGTGCCAGCAGTGAATGGGGAGGGGTGGGAGCTTTCTTT. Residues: CASSEWGGVGAFF.

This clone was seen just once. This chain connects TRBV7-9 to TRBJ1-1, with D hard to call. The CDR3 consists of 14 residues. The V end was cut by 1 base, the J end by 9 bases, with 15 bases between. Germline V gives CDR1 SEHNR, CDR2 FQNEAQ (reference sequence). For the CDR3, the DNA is TGTGCCAGCAGCTTAGAGGCGGGTATGACTAAAGCTTTCTTT. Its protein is CASSLEAGMTKAFF.

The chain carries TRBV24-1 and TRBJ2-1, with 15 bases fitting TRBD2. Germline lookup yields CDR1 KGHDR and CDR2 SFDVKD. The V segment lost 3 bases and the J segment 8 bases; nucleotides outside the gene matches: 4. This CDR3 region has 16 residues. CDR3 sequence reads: CATSDPGLAGGDEQFF. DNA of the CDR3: TGTGCCACCAGTGATCCGGGACTAGCGGGGGGCGATGAGCAGTTCTTC.

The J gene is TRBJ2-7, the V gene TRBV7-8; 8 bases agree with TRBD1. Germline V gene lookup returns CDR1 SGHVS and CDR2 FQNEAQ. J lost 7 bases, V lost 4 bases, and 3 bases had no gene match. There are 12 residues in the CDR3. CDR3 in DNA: TGTGCCAGCAGCTGGACAGGGAGGGAGCAGTACGTC. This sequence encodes CASSWTGREQYV.

The CDR3 bases are TGTGCCAGCTCACCATCTCCTCTCAGAATCTCTGGAAACACCATATATTTT. It encodes CASSPSPLRISGNTIYF. The V and J genes are TRBV18 and TRBJ1-3, with D hard to call. V was pared by 2 bases and J by 0 bases, with 14 bases between. This CDR3 has 17 residues. Per the germline V gene, CDR1 is KGHSH and CDR2 is LQKENI.

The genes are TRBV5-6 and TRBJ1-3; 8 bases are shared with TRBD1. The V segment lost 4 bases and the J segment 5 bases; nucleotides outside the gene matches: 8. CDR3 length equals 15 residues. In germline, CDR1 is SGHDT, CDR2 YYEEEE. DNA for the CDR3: TGTGCCAGCAGCCCAGGGGCAGGGGGCAGAAACACCATATATTTT. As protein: CASSPGAGGRNTIYF. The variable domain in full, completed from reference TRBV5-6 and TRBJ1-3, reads DAGVTQSPTHLIKTRGQQVTLRCSPKSGHDTVSWYQQALGQGPQFIFQYYEEEERQRGNFPDRFSGHQFPNYSSELNVNALLLGDSALYLCASSPGAGGRNTIYFGEGSWLTVV.

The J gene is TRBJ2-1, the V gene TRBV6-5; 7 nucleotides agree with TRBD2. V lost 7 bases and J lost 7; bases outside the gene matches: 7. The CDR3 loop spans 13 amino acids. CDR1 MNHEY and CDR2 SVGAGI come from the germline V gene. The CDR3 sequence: CASTIRGGNEQFF. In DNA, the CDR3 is TGTGCCAGCACTATTAGGGGAGGGAATGAGCAGTTCTTC.

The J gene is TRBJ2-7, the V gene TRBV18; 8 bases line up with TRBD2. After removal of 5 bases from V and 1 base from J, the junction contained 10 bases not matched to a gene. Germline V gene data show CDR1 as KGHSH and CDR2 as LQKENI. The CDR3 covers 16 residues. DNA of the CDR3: TGTGCCAGCTCATCAATTAGCGGGGCTGGGTCCTACGAGCAGTACGTC. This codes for CASSSISGAGSYEQYV.

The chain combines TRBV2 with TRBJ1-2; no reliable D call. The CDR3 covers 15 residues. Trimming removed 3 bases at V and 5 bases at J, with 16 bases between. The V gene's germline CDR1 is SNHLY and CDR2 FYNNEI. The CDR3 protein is CASSDPGSSEYGYTF. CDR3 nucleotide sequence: TGTGCCAGCAGTGACCCAGGATCTTCTGAATATGGCTACACCTTC.

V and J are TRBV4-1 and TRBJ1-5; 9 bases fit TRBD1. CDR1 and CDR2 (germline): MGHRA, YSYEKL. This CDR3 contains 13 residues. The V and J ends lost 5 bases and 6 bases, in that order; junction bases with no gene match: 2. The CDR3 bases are TGCGCCAGCAGCAGACAGGGGGTTCAGCCCCAGCATTTT. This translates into CASSRQGVQPQHF.

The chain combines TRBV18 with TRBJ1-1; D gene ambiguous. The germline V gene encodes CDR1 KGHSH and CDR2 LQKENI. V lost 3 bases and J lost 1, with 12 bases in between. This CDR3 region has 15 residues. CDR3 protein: CASSPNLAANTEAFF. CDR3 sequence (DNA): TGTGCCAGCTCACCTAATTTGGCTGCGAACACTGAAGCTTTCTTT.

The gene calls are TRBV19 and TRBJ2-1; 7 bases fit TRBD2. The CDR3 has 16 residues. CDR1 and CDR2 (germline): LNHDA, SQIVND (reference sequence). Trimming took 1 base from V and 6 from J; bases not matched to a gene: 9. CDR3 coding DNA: TGTGCCAGTAGTATAGTTCTAACGGGAGGCCGCAATGAGCAGTTCTTC. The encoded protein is CASSIVLTGGRNEQFF. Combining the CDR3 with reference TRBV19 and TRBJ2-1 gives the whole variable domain DGGITQSPKYLFRKEGQNVTLSCEQNLNHDAMYWYRQDPGQGLRLIYYSQIVNDFQKGDIAEGYSVSREKKESFPLTVTSAQKNPTAFYLCASSIVLTGGRNEQFFGPGTRLTVL.

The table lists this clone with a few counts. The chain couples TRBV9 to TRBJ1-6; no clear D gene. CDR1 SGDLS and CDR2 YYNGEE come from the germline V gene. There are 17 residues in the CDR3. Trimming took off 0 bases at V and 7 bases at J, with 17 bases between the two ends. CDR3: CASSVEIEASGNSPLHF. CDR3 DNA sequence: TGTGCCAGCAGCGTAGAAATAGAGGCCTCCGGCAATTCACCCCTCCACTTT.

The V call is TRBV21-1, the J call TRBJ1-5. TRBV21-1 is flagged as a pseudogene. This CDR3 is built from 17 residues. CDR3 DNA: TGTGCCAGCAGCAAAGCCGGGACGGGAGGGTGGAATCAGCCCCAGCATTTT. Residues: CASSKAGTGGWNQPQHF.

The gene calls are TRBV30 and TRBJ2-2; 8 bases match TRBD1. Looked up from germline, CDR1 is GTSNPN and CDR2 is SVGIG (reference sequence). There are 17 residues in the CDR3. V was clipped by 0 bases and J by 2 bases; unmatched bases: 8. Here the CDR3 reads CAWSVSRTGYNTGELFF. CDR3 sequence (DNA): TGTGCCTGGAGTGTCTCAAGGACAGGGTACAACACCGGGGAGCTGTTTTTT.

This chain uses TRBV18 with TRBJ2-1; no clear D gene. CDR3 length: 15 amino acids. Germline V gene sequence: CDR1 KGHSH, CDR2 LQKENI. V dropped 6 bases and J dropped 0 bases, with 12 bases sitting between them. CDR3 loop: CASSFDWSSYNEQFF. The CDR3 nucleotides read TGTGCCAGCTCCTTCGACTGGAGCTCCTACAATGAGCAGTTCTTC.

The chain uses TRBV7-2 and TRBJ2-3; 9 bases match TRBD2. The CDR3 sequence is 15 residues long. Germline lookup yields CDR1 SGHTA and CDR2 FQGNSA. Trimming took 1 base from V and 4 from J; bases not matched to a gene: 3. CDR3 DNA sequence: TGTGCCAGCAGCTTAGGCGGGAGGGCCTCAGATACGCAGTATTTT. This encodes CASSLGGRASDTQYF.

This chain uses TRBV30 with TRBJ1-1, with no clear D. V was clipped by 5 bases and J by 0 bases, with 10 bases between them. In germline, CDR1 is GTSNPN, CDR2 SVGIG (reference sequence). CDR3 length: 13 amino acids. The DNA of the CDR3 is TGTGCCTGGGTACAAAACATGAACACTGAAGCTTTCTTT. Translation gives CAWVQNMNTEAFF.

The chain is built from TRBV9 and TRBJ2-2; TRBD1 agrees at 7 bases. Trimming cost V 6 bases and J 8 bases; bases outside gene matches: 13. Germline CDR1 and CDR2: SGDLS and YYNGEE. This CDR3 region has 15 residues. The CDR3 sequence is CASNTGTAQIGELFF. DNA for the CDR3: TGTGCCAGCAATACCGGGACAGCCCAGATAGGGGAGCTGTTTTTT.

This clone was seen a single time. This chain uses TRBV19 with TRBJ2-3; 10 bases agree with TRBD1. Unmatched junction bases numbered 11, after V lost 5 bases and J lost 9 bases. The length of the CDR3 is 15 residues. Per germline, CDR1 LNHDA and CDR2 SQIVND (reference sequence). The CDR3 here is CASSVGQGNLGTQYF. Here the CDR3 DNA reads TGTGCCAGTAGTGTGGGACAGGGGAATTTGGGGACGCAGTATTTT.

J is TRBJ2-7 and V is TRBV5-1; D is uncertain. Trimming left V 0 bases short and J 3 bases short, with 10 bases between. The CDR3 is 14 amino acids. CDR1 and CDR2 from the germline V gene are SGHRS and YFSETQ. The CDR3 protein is CASSLAPGSYEQYV. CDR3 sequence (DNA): TGCGCCAGCAGCTTGGCGCCAGGAAGCTACGAGCAGTACGTC.

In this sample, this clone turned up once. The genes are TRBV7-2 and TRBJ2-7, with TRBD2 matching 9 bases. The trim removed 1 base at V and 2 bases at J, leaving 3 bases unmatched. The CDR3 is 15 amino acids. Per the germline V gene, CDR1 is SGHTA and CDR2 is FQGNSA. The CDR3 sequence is CASSLGGGGAYEQYF. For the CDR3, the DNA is TGTGCCAGCAGCTTAGGTGGCGGGGGGGCCTACGAGCAGTACTTC.